A selection of T cell receptor beta chains follows, all from one sample in a study of OX40 agonist ivuxolimab in advanced cancers. Clones were sequenced by immunoSEQ multiplex PCR, and TCRdb holds only the in-frame ones, with some missing. This sample has about 80,000 clones; more than 75% occur once, and the top ten carry approximately 0.3%. The material was CD4+ or CD8+ T cells sorted from blood, obtained in a trial of the OX40 agonist ivuxolimab. The receptors originated from an adult with an advanced solid tumor such as melanoma, head and neck, liver or kidney cancer. The CDR3 runs from the conserved cysteine through the conserved F or W. Each record gives: clone size, D gene, J gene, V gene, CDR3 DNA, CDR3 protein. The D gene is left open where the match is weak. Part of the rows lack a size; the others show once, few, many or a class for expanded clones.

>once|.|TRBJ1-2|TRBV19
TGTGCCAGTAGTATCTGGAGATCCAACTATGGCTACACCTTC
CASSIWRSNYGYTF
>.|.|TRBJ1-3|TRBV5-1
TGCGCCAGCAGCCCGGGCGCGGACACCATATATTTT
CASSPGADTIYF
>few|.|TRBJ1-1|TRBV30
TGTGCCTGGAGTGTCCACAAATTGGAACAAAGAGCTTTCTTT
CAWSVHKLEQRAFF
>.|TRBD1|TRBJ1-6|TRBV5-1
TGCGCCAGCAGCGACCAGACAGGGTTCTATAATTCACCCCTCCACTTT
CASSDQTGFYNSPLHF
>.|.|TRBJ1-2|TRBV2
TGTGCCGGGCATGGGGGGCGATCTTATGGCTACACCTTC
CAGHGGRSYGYTF
>.|TRBD2|TRBJ2-2|TRBV7-8
TGTGCCAGCAGCCCAACAGCGGGAGGCAACACCGGGGAGCTGTTTTTT
CASSPTAGGNTGELFF
>.|.|TRBJ2-6|TRBV9
TGTGCCAGCAGCGCCACCCGGGCAGTGACTAGCTCTGGGGCCAACGTCCTGACTTTC
CASSATRAVTSSGANVLTF
>once|.|TRBJ1-5|TRBV19
TGTGCCAGTAGTATCACAATAGGTAACCATCAGCCCCAGCATTTT
CASSITIGNHQPQHF
>.|.|TRBJ1-2|TRBV28
TGTGCCAGCAGTATGGGACGGAACTATGGCTACACCTTC
CASSMGRNYGYTF
>.|.|TRBJ1-3|TRBV28
TGTGCCAGCAGAGTTTCAGGGACTGGAAACACCATATATTTT
CASRVSGTGNTIYF
>.|.|TRBJ2-6|TRBV28
TGTGCCAGCAGTTCTCCCTTCTCTGGGGCCAACGTCCTGACTTTC
CASSSPFSGANVLTF
>.|TRBD1|TRBJ1-3|TRBV2
TGTGCCAGCTACGGACAGGGGACTGGAAACACCATATATTTT
CASYGQGTGNTIYF
>.|TRBD1|TRBJ1-1|TRBV7-8
TGTGCCAGCAGCAGGACAGGGCTGAACACTGAAGCTTTCTTT
CASSRTGLNTEAFF
>.|.|TRBJ2-2|TRBV5-1
TGCGCCAGCAGCTTGGGGCTAGTAGTCACCGGGGAGCTGTTTTTT
CASSLGLVVTGELFF
>.|.|TRBJ2-7|TRBV5-5
TGTGCCAGCAGCTGGGTGACACGCTCCTACGAGCAGTACTTC
CASSWVTRSYEQYF
>.|.|TRBJ1-1|TRBV6-1
TGTGCCAGCACGATAGGGGAGAGGACTGAAGCTTTCTTT
CASTIGERTEAFF
>.|.|TRBJ1-2|TRBV6-5
TGTGCCAGCACCGAATGGGGGGCAGGGGGCTACACCTTC
CASTEWGAGGYTF
>.|.|TRBJ2-5|TRBV28
TGTGCCAGCAGTTTCGTTGGTGCGGGATTGGAGACCCAGTACTTC
CASSFVGAGLETQYF
>.|.|TRBJ2-1|TRBV6-5
TGTGCCAGCAGTTACTCGGGGAACTACAATGAGCAGTTCTTC
CASSYSGNYNEQFF
>.|.|TRBJ1-5|TRBV5-1
TGCGCCAGCAGCTTGGGGGAGGGGTACCCCCAGCATTTT
CASSLGEGYPQHF
>.|.|TRBJ1-2|TRBV7-2
TGTGCCAGCAGCCCCCGGACCGTTACCAAGGGCTACACCTTC
CASSPRTVTKGYTF
>.|.|TRBJ1-1|TRBV28
TGTGCCAGCAGCCGGGCCGGGGCCCTCGGAACGTCTTTCTTT
CASSRAGALGTSFF
>.|.|TRBJ2-1|TRBV13
TGTGCCAGCACCACTCTAGGTGGCGCCCACAATGAGCAGTTCTTC
CASTTLGGAHNEQFF
>.|.|TRBJ2-2|TRBV5-5
TGTGCCAGCAGCGCCCCGGGCACCGGGGAGCTGTTTTTT
CASSAPGTGELFF
>.|.|TRBJ2-2|TRBV6-5
TGTGCCAGCAGTCCGACAGCGGCGAACACCGGGGAGCTGTTTTTT
CASSPTAANTGELFF
>.|.|TRBJ2-3|TRBV5-1
TGCGCCAGCAGACGGCAGGGGGGGACAGATACGCAGTATTTT
CASRRQGGTDTQYF
>.|TRBD1|TRBJ1-3|TRBV27
TGTGCCAGCAGCCGGGACAGGGCTGGAAACACCATATATTTT
CASSRDRAGNTIYF
>.|TRBD1|TRBJ1-3|TRBV7-9
TGTGCCAGCAGCTTAGATGGGGACAGTCCCTCTGGAAACACCATATATTTT
CASSLDGDSPSGNTIYF
>.|.|TRBJ2-7|TRBV5-6
TGTGCCAGCAGCTTTTCGCCGGGTGGGGAGCAGTACTTC
CASSFSPGGEQYF
>.|.|TRBJ1-1|TRBV28
TGTGCCAGCAGCTTAGTGTCGAACACTGAAGCTTTCTTT
CASSLVSNTEAFF
>.|.|TRBJ2-7|TRBV5-1
TGCGCCAGCAGCCCACATGCGGCCTCCTACGAGCAGTACTTC
CASSPHAASYEQYF
>once|.|TRBJ2-3|TRBV7-6
TGTGCCAGCAGCTCGAGGACTGGCACAGATACGCAGTATTTT
CASSSRTGTDTQYF
>.|.|TRBJ1-1|TRBV6-5
TGTGCCAGCAGTTATAGGTCTGAAGCTTTCTTT
CASSYRSEAFF
>.|TRBD1|TRBJ2-1|TRBV29-1
TGCAGCGTTGTGGGGGCCAGGGGGAAGTACAATGAGCAGTTCTTC
CSVVGARGKYNEQFF
>few|TRBD1|TRBJ1-4|TRBV5-1
TGCGCCAGCAGCTTGGTGGGACAGCCTAATGAAAAACTGTTTTTT
CASSLVGQPNEKLFF
>.|TRBD1|TRBJ1-1|TRBV5-1
TGCGCCAGCAGCCTGACAGGGGTGCCTGAAGCTTTCTTT
CASSLTGVPEAFF
>.|.|TRBJ1-6|TRBV18
TGTGCCAGCTCAGCCGTGGTGGGAGAGGCACCCCTCCACTTT
CASSAVVGEAPLHF
>.|.|TRBJ1-6|TRBV6-5
TGTGCCAGCAGTTACGAGGCCAATTCACCCCTCCACTTT
CASSYEANSPLHF
>.|.|TRBJ1-2|TRBV6-5
TGTGCCAGCAGTTATGGGCGGGACCCCATCGCGGGTGGCTACACCTTC
CASSYGRDPIAGGYTF
>.|.|TRBJ2-1|TRBV10-3
TGTGCCATCAGTGAGTTTGGGTCTAAGAATGAGCAGTTCTTC
CAISEFGSKNEQFF
>.|TRBD1|TRBJ1-3|TRBV6-1
TGTGCCAGCAGTCTCCTGGGGGACAGAGGAAACACCATATATTTT
CASSLLGDRGNTIYF
>.|.|TRBJ2-7|TRBV28
TGTGCCAGCGGAAACAGGGTACCCTACGAGCAGTACTTC
CASGNRVPYEQYF
>.|.|TRBJ1-1|TRBV5-4
TGTGCCAGCTCTACCCGTACGGGCGGGACTGAAGCTTTCTTT
CASSTRTGGTEAFF